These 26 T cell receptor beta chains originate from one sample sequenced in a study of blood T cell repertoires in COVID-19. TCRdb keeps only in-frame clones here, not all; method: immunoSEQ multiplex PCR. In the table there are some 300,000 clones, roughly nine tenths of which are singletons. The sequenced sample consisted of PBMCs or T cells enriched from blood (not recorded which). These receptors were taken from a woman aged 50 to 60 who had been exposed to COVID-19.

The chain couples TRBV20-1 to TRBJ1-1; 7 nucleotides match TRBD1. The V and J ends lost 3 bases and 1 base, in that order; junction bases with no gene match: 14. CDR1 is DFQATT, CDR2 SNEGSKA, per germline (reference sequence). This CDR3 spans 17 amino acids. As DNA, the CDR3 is TGCAGTGCTAGTCGGGGACAGACCAGGGGAGGGAACACTGAAGCTTTCTTT. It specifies CSASRGQTRGGNTEAFF.

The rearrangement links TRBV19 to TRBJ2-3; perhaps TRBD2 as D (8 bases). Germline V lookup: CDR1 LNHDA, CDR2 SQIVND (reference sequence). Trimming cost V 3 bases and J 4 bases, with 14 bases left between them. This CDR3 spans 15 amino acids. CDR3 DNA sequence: TGTGCCAGTAGTATTACGGGAGGGGGCCCAGATACGCAGTATTTT. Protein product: CASSITGGGPDTQYF.

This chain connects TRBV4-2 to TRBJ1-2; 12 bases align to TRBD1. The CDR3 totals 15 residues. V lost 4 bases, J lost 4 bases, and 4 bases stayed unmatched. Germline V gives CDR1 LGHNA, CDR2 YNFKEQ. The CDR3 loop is CASSLGTGGRYGYTF. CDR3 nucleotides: TGTGCCAGCAGCCTTGGGACAGGGGGCCGCTATGGCTACACCTTC.

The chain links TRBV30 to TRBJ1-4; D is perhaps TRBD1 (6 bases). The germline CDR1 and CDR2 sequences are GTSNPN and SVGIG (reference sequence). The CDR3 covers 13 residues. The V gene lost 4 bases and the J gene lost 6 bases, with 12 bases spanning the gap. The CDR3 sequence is CAWKRTDYEKLFF. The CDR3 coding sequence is TGTGCCTGGAAACGGACAGACTATGAAAAACTGTTTTTT.

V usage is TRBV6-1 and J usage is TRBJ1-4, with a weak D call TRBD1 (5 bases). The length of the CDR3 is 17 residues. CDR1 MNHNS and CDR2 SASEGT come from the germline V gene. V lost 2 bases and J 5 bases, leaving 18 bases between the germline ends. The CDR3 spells CASSERGSPVGNEKLFF. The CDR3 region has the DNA TGTGCCAGCAGTGAACGGGGGTCGCCTGTAGGAAATGAAAAACTGTTTTTT.

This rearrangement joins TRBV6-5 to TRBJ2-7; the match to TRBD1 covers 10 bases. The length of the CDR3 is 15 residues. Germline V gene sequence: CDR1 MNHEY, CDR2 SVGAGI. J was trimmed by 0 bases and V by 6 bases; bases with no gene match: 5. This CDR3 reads CASSGGQGYSYEQYF. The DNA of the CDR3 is TGTGCCAGCAGCGGGGGACAGGGGTACTCCTACGAGCAGTACTTC.

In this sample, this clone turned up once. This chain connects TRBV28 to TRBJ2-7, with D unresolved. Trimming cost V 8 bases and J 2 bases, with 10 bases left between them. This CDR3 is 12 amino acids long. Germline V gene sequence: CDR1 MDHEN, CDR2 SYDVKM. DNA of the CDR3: TGTGCCAGCGGCCGTTTTACCTACGAGCAGTACTTC. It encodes CASGRFTYEQYF.

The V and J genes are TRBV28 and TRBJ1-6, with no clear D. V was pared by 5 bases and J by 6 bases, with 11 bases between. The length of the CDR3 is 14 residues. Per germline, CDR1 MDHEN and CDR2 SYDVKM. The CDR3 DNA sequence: TGTGCCAGCAGTGAACCGGGGTTTAATTCACCCCTCCACTTT. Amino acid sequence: CASSEPGFNSPLHF. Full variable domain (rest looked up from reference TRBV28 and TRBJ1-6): DVKVTQSSRYLVKRTGEKVFLECVQDMDHENMFWYRQDPGLGLRLIYFSYDVKMKEKGDIPEGYSVSREKKERFSLILESASTNQTSMYLCASSEPGFNSPLHFGNGTRLTVT.

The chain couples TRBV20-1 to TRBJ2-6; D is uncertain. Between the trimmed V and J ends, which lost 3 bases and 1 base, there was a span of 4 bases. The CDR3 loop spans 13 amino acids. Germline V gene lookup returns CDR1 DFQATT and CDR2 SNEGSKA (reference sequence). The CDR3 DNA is TGCAGTGCTAGTGTATCTGGGGCCAACGTCCTGACTTTC. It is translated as CSASVSGANVLTF.

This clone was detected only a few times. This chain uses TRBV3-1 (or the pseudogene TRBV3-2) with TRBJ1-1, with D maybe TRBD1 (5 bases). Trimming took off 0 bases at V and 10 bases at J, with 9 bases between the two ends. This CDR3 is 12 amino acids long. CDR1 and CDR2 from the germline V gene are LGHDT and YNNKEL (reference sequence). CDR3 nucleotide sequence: TGTGCCAGCAGCCAAGATGAAGGGGTAGCTTTCTTT. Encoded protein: CASSQDEGVAFF.

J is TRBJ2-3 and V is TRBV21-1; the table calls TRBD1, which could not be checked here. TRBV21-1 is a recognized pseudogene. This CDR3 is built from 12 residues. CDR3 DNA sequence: TGTGCCAGCAGGGGCCTCCTAGATACGCAGTATTTT. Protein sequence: CASRGLLDTQYF.

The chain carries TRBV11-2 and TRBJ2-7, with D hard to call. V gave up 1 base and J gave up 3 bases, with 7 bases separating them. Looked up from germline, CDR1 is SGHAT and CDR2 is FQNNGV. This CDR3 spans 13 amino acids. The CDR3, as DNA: TGTGCCAGCAGCTTAGGAACAGACTACGAGCAGTACTTC. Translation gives CASSLGTDYEQYF.

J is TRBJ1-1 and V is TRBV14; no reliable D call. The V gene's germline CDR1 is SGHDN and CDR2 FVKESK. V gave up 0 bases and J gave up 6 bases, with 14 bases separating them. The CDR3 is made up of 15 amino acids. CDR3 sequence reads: CASSQDLGVSAEAFF. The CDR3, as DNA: TGTGCCAGCAGCCAAGATCTGGGAGTCAGCGCTGAAGCTTTCTTT.

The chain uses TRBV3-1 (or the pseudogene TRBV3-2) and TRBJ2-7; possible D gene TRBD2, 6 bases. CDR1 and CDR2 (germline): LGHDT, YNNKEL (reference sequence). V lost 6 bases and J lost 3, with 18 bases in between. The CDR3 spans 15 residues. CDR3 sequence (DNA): TGTGCCAGCAGTATCGGGGCGGGGCAGGACTACGAGCAGTACTTC. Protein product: CASSIGAGQDYEQYF.

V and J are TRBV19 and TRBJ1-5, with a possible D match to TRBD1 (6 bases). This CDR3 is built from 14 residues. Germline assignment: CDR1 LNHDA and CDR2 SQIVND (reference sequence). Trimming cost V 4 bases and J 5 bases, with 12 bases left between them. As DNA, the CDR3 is TGTGCCAGTAGTACATATGACAGGCATCAGCCCCAGCATTTT. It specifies CASSTYDRHQPQHF.

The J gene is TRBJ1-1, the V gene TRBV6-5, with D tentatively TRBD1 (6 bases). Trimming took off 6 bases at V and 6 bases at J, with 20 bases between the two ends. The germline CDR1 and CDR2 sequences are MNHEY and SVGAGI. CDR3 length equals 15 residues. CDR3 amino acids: CASRRNKQGSAEAFF. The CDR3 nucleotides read TGTGCCAGCAGACGAAACAAACAGGGAAGCGCTGAAGCTTTCTTT.

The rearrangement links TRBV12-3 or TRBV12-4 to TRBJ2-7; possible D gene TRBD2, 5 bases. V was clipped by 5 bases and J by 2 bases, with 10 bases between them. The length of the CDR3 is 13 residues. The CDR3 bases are TGTGCCAGCAGTATGGGGAGCACCTACGAGCAGTACTTC. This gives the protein CASSMGSTYEQYF.

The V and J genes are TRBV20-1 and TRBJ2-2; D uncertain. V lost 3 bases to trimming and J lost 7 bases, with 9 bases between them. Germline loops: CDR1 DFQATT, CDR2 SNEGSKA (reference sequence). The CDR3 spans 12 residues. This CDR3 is CSASLRSGELFF. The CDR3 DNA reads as TGCAGTGCTAGTTTACGGAGCGGGGAGCTGTTTTTT.

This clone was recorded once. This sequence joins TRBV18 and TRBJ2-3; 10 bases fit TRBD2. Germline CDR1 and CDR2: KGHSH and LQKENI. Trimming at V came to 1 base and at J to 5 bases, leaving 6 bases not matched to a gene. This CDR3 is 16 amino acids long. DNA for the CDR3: TGTGCCAGCTCACCACTATACCTAGCGGGGGAAGATACGCAGTATTTT. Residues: CASSPLYLAGEDTQYF.

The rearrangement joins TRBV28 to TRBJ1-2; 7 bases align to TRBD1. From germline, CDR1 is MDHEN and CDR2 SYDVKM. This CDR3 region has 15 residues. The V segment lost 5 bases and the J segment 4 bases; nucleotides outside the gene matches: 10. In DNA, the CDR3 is TGTGCCAGCAGTCCCCTCGACAGGGTGAGCTATGGCTACACCTTC. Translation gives CASSPLDRVSYGYTF.

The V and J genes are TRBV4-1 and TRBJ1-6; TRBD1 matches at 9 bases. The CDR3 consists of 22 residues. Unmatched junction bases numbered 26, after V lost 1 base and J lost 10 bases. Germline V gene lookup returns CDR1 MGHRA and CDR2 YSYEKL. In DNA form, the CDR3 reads TGCGCCAGCAGCCAAGGGGGTTTAAGGTTGCGGGACAGGGCACTGGGGGACTCACCCCTCCACTTT. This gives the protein CASSQGGLRLRDRALGDSPLHF.

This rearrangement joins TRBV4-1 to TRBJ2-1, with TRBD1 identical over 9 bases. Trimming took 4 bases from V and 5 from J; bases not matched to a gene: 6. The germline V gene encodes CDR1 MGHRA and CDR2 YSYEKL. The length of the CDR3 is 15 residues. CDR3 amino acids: CASSLGTGRNNEQFF. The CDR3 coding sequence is TGCGCCAGCAGCCTTGGGACAGGGCGCAACAATGAGCAGTTCTTC.

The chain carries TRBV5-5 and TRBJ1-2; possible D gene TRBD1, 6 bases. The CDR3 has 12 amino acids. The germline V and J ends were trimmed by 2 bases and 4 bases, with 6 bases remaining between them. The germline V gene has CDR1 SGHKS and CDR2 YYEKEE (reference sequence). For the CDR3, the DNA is TGTGCCAGCAGCTTAGGGGGCTATGGCTACACCTTC. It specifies CASSLGGYGYTF.

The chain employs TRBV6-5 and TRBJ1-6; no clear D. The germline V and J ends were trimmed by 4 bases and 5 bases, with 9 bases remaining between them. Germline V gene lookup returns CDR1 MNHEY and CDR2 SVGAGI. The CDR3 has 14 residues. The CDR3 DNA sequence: TGTGCCAGCAGTTTCCGACGGGATAATTCACCCCTCCACTTT. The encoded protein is CASSFRRDNSPLHF.

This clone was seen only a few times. The CDR3 loop reads CASSLIGQTGANVLTF. CDR3 bases: TGTGCCAGCAGTCTAATCGGACAGACTGGGGCCAACGTCCTGACTTTC. The genes are TRBV28 and TRBJ2-6; possibly TRBD1 for D (6 bases). Trimming removed 5 bases from V and 2 bases from J, with 13 bases in between. CDR1 and CDR2 from the germline V gene are MDHEN and SYDVKM. This CDR3 comprises 16 residues.

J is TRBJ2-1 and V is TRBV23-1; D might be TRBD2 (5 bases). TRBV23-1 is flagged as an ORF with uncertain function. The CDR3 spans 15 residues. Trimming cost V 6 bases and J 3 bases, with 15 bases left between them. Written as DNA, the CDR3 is TGCGCCAGCAGCCCAACCGCCGGGATCTACAATGAGCAGTTCTTC. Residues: CASSPTAGIYNEQFF.